This T cell receptor beta chain was profiled in a study of T-cell memory formation after mild COVID-19. This clonotype was found a few times. The germline gives CDR1 MNHEY, CDR2 SVGAGI. The CDR3 consists of 14 residues. Trimming removed 2 bases from V and 5 bases from J; junction bases left unmatched: 5. TCRdb passed the 5' RACE reads through MiXCR, listing each CDR3 protein once. The sample includes roughly 350,000 distinct CDR3 sequences, around 28% of them seen just once. The TCR was taken from an adult woman who had mild COVID-19 (a few samples of this study predate the infection). Cell type and time point are not known. The chain employs TRBV6-5 and TRBJ2-5; 7 bases are shared with TRBD1. The material sequenced was PBMCs or a T cell subset sorted from them (not recorded which). The CDR3 nucleotides read TGTGCCAGCAGTTACGGGACAGTTAGCGAGACCCAGTACTTC. Protein sequence: CASSYGTVSETQYF.